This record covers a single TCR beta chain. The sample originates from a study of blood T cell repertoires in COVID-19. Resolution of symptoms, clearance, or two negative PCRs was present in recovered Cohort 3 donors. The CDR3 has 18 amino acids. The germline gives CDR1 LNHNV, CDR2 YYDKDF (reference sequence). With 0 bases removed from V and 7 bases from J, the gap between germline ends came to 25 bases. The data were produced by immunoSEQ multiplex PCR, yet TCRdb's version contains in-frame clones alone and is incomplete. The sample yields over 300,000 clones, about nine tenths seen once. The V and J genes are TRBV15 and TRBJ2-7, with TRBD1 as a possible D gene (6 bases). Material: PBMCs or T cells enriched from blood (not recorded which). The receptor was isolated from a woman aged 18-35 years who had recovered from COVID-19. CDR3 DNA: TGTGCCACCAGCAGAGATCTATCGATCCGGCGAGGGGGTCGAGAGCAGTACTTC. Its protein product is CATSRDLSIRRGGREQYF.